The 6 T cell receptor beta chains below all came from one sample that was sequenced in a study of blood T cell repertoires in COVID-19. Sequenced by immunoSEQ multiplex PCR; TCRdb stores in-frame clones only, minus some. The table shows over 85,000 clones, with about 85% occurring only once. The specimen was peripheral blood. The source of these receptors is a man over 45 with active COVID-19.

The chain uses TRBV4-1 and TRBJ1-1; 10 bases map to TRBD1. The length of the CDR3 is 15 residues. J was trimmed by 6 bases and V by 5 bases; bases with no gene match: 9. Germline lookup yields CDR1 MGHRA and CDR2 YSYEKL. CDR3 in amino acids: CASSYGQGVKAEAFF. As DNA, the CDR3 is TGCGCCAGCAGCTACGGACAGGGGGTGAAAGCTGAAGCTTTCTTT.

V and J are TRBV7-2 and TRBJ1-2, with TRBD1 matching 7 bases. Looked up from germline, CDR1 is SGHTA and CDR2 is FQGNSA. V shed 1 base and J 1 base; nucleotides not matched to a gene: 6. The length of the CDR3 is 16 residues. This CDR3 reads CASSLERTGVNYGYTF. The CDR3 DNA sequence: TGTGCCAGCAGCTTAGAAAGGACAGGAGTTAACTATGGCTACACCTTC. Together with reference TRBV7-2 and TRBJ1-2, the CDR3 gives the full variable domain: GAGVSQSPSNKVTEKGKDVELRCDPISGHTALYWYRQSLGQGLEFLIYFQGNSAPDKSGLPSDRFSAERTGGSVSTLTIQRTQQEDSAVYLCASSLERTGVNYGYTFGSGTRLTVV.

This CDR3 reads CASSFAGVNYEQYF. The CDR3 DNA follows: TGTGCCAGCAGCTTTGCAGGGGTGAACTACGAGCAGTACTTC. The chain recombines TRBV13 with TRBJ2-7; TRBD1 might be the D (6 bases). Germline lookup yields CDR1 PRHDT and CDR2 FYEKMQ (reference sequence). Trimming removed 3 bases at V and 3 bases at J, with 12 bases between. CDR3 length: 14 amino acids.

This clone occurred a few times. The chain links TRBV6-5 to TRBJ2-2; 7 bases match TRBD1. The junction had 4 bases not matched to a gene; V was cut back by 6 bases and J by 3 bases. Germline CDR1 and CDR2: MNHEY and SVGAGI. The CDR3 sequence is 14 residues long. For the CDR3, the DNA is TGTGCCAGCAGCTTCGGGACAGACACCGGGGAGCTGTTTTTT. The encoded protein is CASSFGTDTGELFF.

J is TRBJ1-1 and V is TRBV5-5, with D possibly TRBD1 on 6 matching bases. Between the trimmed V and J ends, which lost 4 bases and 0 bases, there was a span of 13 bases. The length of the CDR3 is 15 residues. The germline V gene encodes CDR1 SGHKS and CDR2 YYEKEE (reference sequence). DNA for the CDR3: TGTGCCAGCAGCAACTCAGGGGTGATGAACACTGAAGCTTTCTTT. Translating it yields CASSNSGVMNTEAFF.

The J gene is TRBJ1-4, the V gene TRBV2, with D maybe TRBD1 (6 bases). Germline loops: CDR1 SNHLY, CDR2 FYNNEI. The V end lost 3 bases, the J end lost 8 bases, and 13 bases lay between the germline ends. The CDR3 sequence is 14 residues long. For the CDR3, the DNA is TGTGCCAGCAGTGATCAGGGGTTAAAAGAAAAACTGTTTTTT. It yields the protein CASSDQGLKEKLFF. Looking up the rest from reference TRBV2 and TRBJ1-4 gives the full variable domain: EPEVTQTPSHQVTQMGQEVILRCVPISNHLYFYWYRQILGQKVEFLVSFYNNEISEKSEIFDDQFSVERPDGSNFTLKIRSTKLEDSAMYFCASSDQGLKEKLFFGSGTQLSVL.